This T cell receptor beta chain derives from a study of identical twins. The study's findings and limits: There was more out-of-frame TCR alpha sharing in monozygotic twins than models estimated. Where beta out-of-frame sequences were concerned, excess twin sharing was weaker.

MiXCR was run by TCRdb on the 5' RACE reads, yielding one entry per CDR3 protein. The table includes some 1,600,000 distinct CDR3 sequences, around a third detected once. This clonotype was seen a handful of times. The antigen is undetermined. The clonotype was recovered from a newborn girl in good health. The sequencing sample was made of cord blood.

The DNA of the CDR3 is TGCAGTGCTAGAGCGGACGGAAACTATGGCTACACCTTC. Translated: CSARADGNYGYTF. The J gene is TRBJ1-2, the V gene TRBV20-1; D uncertain. Trimming stripped 1 base from V and 2 bases from J, with 8 bases between. This CDR3 has 13 amino acids. Germline V lookup: CDR1 DFQATT, CDR2 SNEGSKA (reference sequence).